Listed below are T cell receptor beta chains from one sample, sequenced in a study of shared clonotypes between healthy human individuals. TCRdb's table, derived via immunoSEQ multiplex PCR, lists solely in-frame clones and lacks some. Among 2,100,000 or so clones listed, approximately 94% were seen once. Material for sequencing was naive CD4+ T cells sorted from blood. The receptors stem from a man younger than 30 in good health. The CDR3 runs from the conserved cysteine through the conserved F or W. The order of the fields is D gene, J gene, V gene, clone size, CDR3 DNA, CDR3 protein. D genes are given only for firm matches. Some rows have no size entry. The others give once, few or many, or a class for an expanded clone.

d_call: TRBD1
j_call: TRBJ2-5
v_call: TRBV5-1
clone_size: once
cdr3_nt: TGCGCCAGCCGATTCGGGACAGGCGACCAAGAGACCCAGTACTTC
cdr3_aa: CASRFGTGDQETQYF

d_call: -
j_call: TRBJ2-7
v_call: TRBV5-1
clone_size: -
cdr3_nt: TGCGCCAGCAATAATAATCCAGGGACCTACGAGCAGTACTTC
cdr3_aa: CASNNNPGTYEQYF

d_call: TRBD1
j_call: TRBJ1-3
v_call: TRBV7-9
clone_size: -
cdr3_nt: TGTGCCAGCAGTTACCCGGGACAGGGGATCTCTGGAAACACCATATATTTT
cdr3_aa: CASSYPGQGISGNTIYF

d_call: -
j_call: TRBJ1-5
v_call: TRBV28
clone_size: -
cdr3_nt: TGTGCCAGCAGTTCCCCCCGGGGGAGTAGCAATCAGCCCCAGCATTTT
cdr3_aa: CASSSPRGSSNQPQHF

d_call: TRBD1
j_call: TRBJ2-7
v_call: TRBV19
clone_size: -
cdr3_nt: TGTGCCAGTAGTATCCGAAAAGCCGGGACAGGGGTCGAGCAGTACTTC
cdr3_aa: CASSIRKAGTGVEQYF

d_call: -
j_call: TRBJ1-6
v_call: TRBV5-1
clone_size: few
cdr3_nt: TGCGCCAGCAGCTTGGAAGGGAATAATTCACCCCTCCACTTT
cdr3_aa: CASSLEGNNSPLHF

d_call: -
j_call: TRBJ2-2
v_call: TRBV7-6
clone_size: -
cdr3_nt: TGTGCCAGCAGCTTAGGGCCCGGGGAGCTGTTTTTT
cdr3_aa: CASSLGPGELFF

d_call: TRBD1
j_call: TRBJ1-3
v_call: TRBV10-3
clone_size: -
cdr3_nt: TGTGCCATCAGCGCGACAGGGACGTCTGGAAACACCATATATTTT
cdr3_aa: CAISATGTSGNTIYF

d_call: TRBD2
j_call: TRBJ2-1
v_call: TRBV5-1
clone_size: -
cdr3_nt: TGCGCCAGCAGCAAGGGACTAGCTACCTACAATGAGCAGTTCTTC
cdr3_aa: CASSKGLATYNEQFF

d_call: -
j_call: TRBJ2-7
v_call: TRBV7-9
clone_size: -
cdr3_nt: TGTGCCAGCAGCTTAGCAGGGGGCGAGCAGTACTTC
cdr3_aa: CASSLAGGEQYF

d_call: -
j_call: TRBJ1-1
v_call: TRBV28
clone_size: -
cdr3_nt: TGTGCCAGCATGGTGACAGGAGACGCCCGGCCGTTCGAAGCTTTCTTT
cdr3_aa: CASMVTGDARPFEAFF

d_call: TRBD2
j_call: TRBJ2-1
v_call: TRBV19
clone_size: -
cdr3_nt: TGTGCCAGTAGTCCGGTAGCGGGTTCCTACAATGAGCAGTTCTTC
cdr3_aa: CASSPVAGSYNEQFF

d_call: -
j_call: TRBJ2-6
v_call: TRBV5-1
clone_size: -
cdr3_nt: TGCGCCAGCAGCTTGGTGTACTCTGGGGCCAACGTCCTGACTTTC
cdr3_aa: CASSLVYSGANVLTF

d_call: TRBD1
j_call: TRBJ2-2
v_call: TRBV5-5
clone_size: once
cdr3_nt: TGTGCCAGCAGCACCCTACAGGGGGGACCTGGGGAGCTGTTTTTT
cdr3_aa: CASSTLQGGPGELFF

d_call: -
j_call: TRBJ2-1
v_call: TRBV7-9
clone_size: -
cdr3_nt: TGTGCCAGCAGCCCGCCCGGAGGGAATGAGCAGTTCTTC
cdr3_aa: CASSPPGGNEQFF

d_call: TRBD2
j_call: TRBJ2-7
v_call: TRBV7-2
clone_size: -
cdr3_nt: TGTGCCAGCAGCCCTGCTCGGGGACTAGGATCCTACGAGCAGTACTTC
cdr3_aa: CASSPARGLGSYEQYF

d_call: -
j_call: TRBJ2-1
v_call: TRBV5-4
clone_size: -
cdr3_nt: TGCGCCAGCAGCCAAGTGGGGGGACAGACTAGTGAGCAGTTCTTC
cdr3_aa: CASSQVGGQTSEQFF

d_call: -
j_call: TRBJ1-2
v_call: TRBV2
clone_size: -
cdr3_nt: TGTGCCAGCAGGGGGGATTCGACTAACTATGGCTACACCTTC
cdr3_aa: CASRGDSTNYGYTF

d_call: TRBD1
j_call: TRBJ1-5
v_call: TRBV6-6
clone_size: -
cdr3_nt: TGTGCCAGCAGTTACCTGGGACAGGGGGATCAGCCCCAGCATTTT
cdr3_aa: CASSYLGQGDQPQHF

d_call: -
j_call: TRBJ2-5
v_call: TRBV5-1
clone_size: -
cdr3_nt: TGCGCCAGCAGCGGCGGGGCGTCAGCAGAGACCCAGTACTTC
cdr3_aa: CASSGGASAETQYF

d_call: -
j_call: TRBJ2-7
v_call: TRBV25-1
clone_size: -
cdr3_nt: TGTGCCAGCACGTCGGGCTACGAGCAGTACTTC
cdr3_aa: CASTSGYEQYF

d_call: -
j_call: TRBJ2-7
v_call: TRBV28
clone_size: -
cdr3_nt: TGTGCCAGCAGTTTACCCAGGGGACTCCGGAACGAGCAGTACTTC
cdr3_aa: CASSLPRGLRNEQYF

d_call: -
j_call: TRBJ1-1
v_call: TRBV6-6
clone_size: few
cdr3_nt: TGTGCCAGCAGCGAACGGAACACTGAAGCTTTCTTT
cdr3_aa: CASSERNTEAFF

d_call: -
j_call: TRBJ2-5
v_call: TRBV18
clone_size: -
cdr3_nt: TGTGCCAGCTCACCAATTGCGGCCGCCTATGGAGAGACCCAGTACTTC
cdr3_aa: CASSPIAAAYGETQYF

d_call: TRBD1
j_call: TRBJ1-1
v_call: TRBV19
clone_size: -
cdr3_nt: TGTGCCAGTAGTATAGGCGGGACAGTGAACACTGAAGCTTTCTTT
cdr3_aa: CASSIGGTVNTEAFF

d_call: -
j_call: TRBJ1-5
v_call: TRBV6-5
clone_size: -
cdr3_nt: TGTGCCACTTCCCGTGCCCAGTCGGGCAATCAGCCCCAGCATTTT
cdr3_aa: CATSRAQSGNQPQHF

d_call: -
j_call: TRBJ1-2
v_call: TRBV6-1
clone_size: -
cdr3_nt: TGTGCCAGCATGAGGCAGGGTAACTATGGCTACACCTTC
cdr3_aa: CASMRQGNYGYTF

d_call: -
j_call: TRBJ1-5
v_call: TRBV4-1
clone_size: -
cdr3_nt: TGCGCCAGCAGCCAAGGACAGTCTGATCAGCCCCAGCATTTT
cdr3_aa: CASSQGQSDQPQHF

d_call: TRBD1
j_call: TRBJ2-5
v_call: TRBV13
clone_size: -
cdr3_nt: TGTGCCAGCAGCCCATCCACAGGGGCTACCGAGACCCAGTACTTC
cdr3_aa: CASSPSTGATETQYF

d_call: TRBD1
j_call: TRBJ1-2
v_call: TRBV6-5
clone_size: -
cdr3_nt: TGTGCCAGCCGACAGGGCTATGGCTACACCTTC
cdr3_aa: CASRQGYGYTF

d_call: -
j_call: TRBJ2-1
v_call: TRBV6-5
clone_size: -
cdr3_nt: TGTGCCAGCAGTTCCTATCCAGGTAGCTCCTACAATGAGCAGTTCTTC
cdr3_aa: CASSSYPGSSYNEQFF

d_call: TRBD1
j_call: TRBJ2-7
v_call: TRBV6-5
clone_size: -
cdr3_nt: TGTGCCAGCAGTTCTCCGGGACAGTCCGGATACGAGCAGTACTTC
cdr3_aa: CASSSPGQSGYEQYF

d_call: -
j_call: TRBJ1-3
v_call: TRBV19
clone_size: -
cdr3_nt: TGTGCCAGTAGTATCGGCATAACCTCTGGAAACACCATATATTTT
cdr3_aa: CASSIGITSGNTIYF

d_call: -
j_call: TRBJ2-7
v_call: TRBV10-3
clone_size: -
cdr3_nt: TGTGCCATCAGCCTGAACCGGCTAGAGCAGTACTTC
cdr3_aa: CAISLNRLEQYF

d_call: TRBD2
j_call: TRBJ2-7
v_call: TRBV5-1
clone_size: -
cdr3_nt: TGCGCCAGCAGTTCCCGGGGGACTACTACCTACGAGCAGTACTTC
cdr3_aa: CASSSRGTTTYEQYF

d_call: -
j_call: TRBJ2-6
v_call: TRBV2
clone_size: -
cdr3_nt: TGTGCCAGCTCTGTCCGAAGCCAGGCCAACGTCCTGACTTTC
cdr3_aa: CASSVRSQANVLTF

d_call: TRBD2
j_call: TRBJ2-3
v_call: TRBV7-8
clone_size: -
cdr3_nt: TGTGCCAGCAGCTTAGCAGCAACTAGCGGGGTGGCAGATACGCAGTATTTT
cdr3_aa: CASSLAATSGVADTQYF

d_call: -
j_call: TRBJ2-2
v_call: TRBV2
clone_size: -
cdr3_nt: TGTGCCAGCATCGCCCGCAGGCCGAACACCGGGGAGCTGTTTTTT
cdr3_aa: CASIARRPNTGELFF

d_call: -
j_call: TRBJ2-3
v_call: TRBV5-1
clone_size: -
cdr3_nt: TGCGCCAGCAGCTTGTGGACTACCCCAGATACGCAGTATTTT
cdr3_aa: CASSLWTTPDTQYF

d_call: -
j_call: TRBJ1-2
v_call: TRBV29-1
clone_size: -
cdr3_nt: TGCAGCGTCCGAATGGGGGGTACTAACTATGGCTACACCTTC
cdr3_aa: CSVRMGGTNYGYTF

d_call: TRBD1
j_call: TRBJ2-3
v_call: TRBV6-5
clone_size: -
cdr3_nt: TGTGCCAGCAGTTACTCTGGGGGACAGGGGGCAGATACGCAGTATTTT
cdr3_aa: CASSYSGGQGADTQYF

d_call: TRBD2
j_call: TRBJ2-3
v_call: TRBV4-1
clone_size: -
cdr3_nt: TGCGCCAGCAGCCAAAGACTAAGCGCGGGAGGGCCAGATACGCAGTATTTT
cdr3_aa: CASSQRLSAGGPDTQYF

d_call: TRBD1
j_call: TRBJ2-7
v_call: TRBV2
clone_size: -
cdr3_nt: TGTGCCAGCAGTGGGGACAGGGGCTCCTACGAGCAGTACTTC
cdr3_aa: CASSGDRGSYEQYF

d_call: TRBD2
j_call: TRBJ2-7
v_call: TRBV2
clone_size: -
cdr3_nt: TGTGCCAGCAGGGCAACTAGCGGGGGATCCTACGAGCAGTACTTC
cdr3_aa: CASRATSGGSYEQYF

d_call: -
j_call: TRBJ1-2
v_call: TRBV4-2
clone_size: -
cdr3_nt: TGTGCCAGCAGCCAAGAAAGGGGGGCTCCCTCTGGCTACACCTTC
cdr3_aa: CASSQERGAPSGYTF

d_call: -
j_call: TRBJ1-1
v_call: TRBV5-1
clone_size: -
cdr3_nt: TGCGCCAGCAGCCGGGGACAGAACACTGAAGCTTTCTTT
cdr3_aa: CASSRGQNTEAFF

d_call: -
j_call: TRBJ2-1
v_call: TRBV27
clone_size: -
cdr3_nt: TGTGCCAGCACCCAGTACGGGCAGCCTAGAGGTGAGCAGTTCTTC
cdr3_aa: CASTQYGQPRGEQFF

d_call: TRBD1
j_call: TRBJ1-3
v_call: TRBV28
clone_size: -
cdr3_nt: TGTGCCAGCAGCCTCACAGGGGGTACTGGAAACACCATATATTTT
cdr3_aa: CASSLTGGTGNTIYF

d_call: -
j_call: TRBJ1-4
v_call: TRBV27
clone_size: -
cdr3_nt: TGTGCCAGCAGTTTTTTAGGGGTAGATGAAAAACTGTTTTTT
cdr3_aa: CASSFLGVDEKLFF

d_call: TRBD1
j_call: TRBJ2-5
v_call: TRBV5-1
clone_size: -
cdr3_nt: TGCGCCAGCAGCTCCCTGGGACAGGGGGTAGGAGAGACCCAGTACTTC
cdr3_aa: CASSSLGQGVGETQYF

d_call: -
j_call: TRBJ2-5
v_call: TRBV5-6
clone_size: -
cdr3_nt: TGTGCCAGCAGCTCGCGAGTTTATTGGACGGAGGGCCAAGAGACCCAGTACTTC
cdr3_aa: CASSSRVYWTEGQETQYF

d_call: -
j_call: TRBJ2-5
v_call: TRBV7-3
clone_size: -
cdr3_nt: TGTGCCAGCAGCTTGGGTTCAGGAGGGACCCAGTACTTC
cdr3_aa: CASSLGSGGTQYF

d_call: -
j_call: TRBJ2-2
v_call: TRBV18
clone_size: -
cdr3_nt: TGTGCCAGCTCACCCACGGACGTCCGAGGCCACAGGGAGCTGTTTTTT
cdr3_aa: CASSPTDVRGHRELFF

d_call: -
j_call: TRBJ1-4
v_call: TRBV19
clone_size: -
cdr3_nt: TGTGCCAGTAGGGACGGAGGGGTGGGCGAGAAACTGTTTTTT
cdr3_aa: CASRDGGVGEKLFF

d_call: TRBD2
j_call: TRBJ2-1
v_call: TRBV2
clone_size: -
cdr3_nt: TGTGCCTGCCGGACTAGCGGGGCGAAGGGGGAGCAGTTCTTC
cdr3_aa: CACRTSGAKGEQFF

d_call: -
j_call: TRBJ1-6
v_call: TRBV6-5
clone_size: -
cdr3_nt: TGTGCCAGCAGTCCTCTGGGGGGTTCACCCCTCCACTTT
cdr3_aa: CASSPLGGSPLHF

d_call: -
j_call: TRBJ1-1
v_call: TRBV6-1
clone_size: -
cdr3_nt: TGTGCCAGCAGTGATACCTGGACAGCCCTGAAAGCTTTCTTT
cdr3_aa: CASSDTWTALKAFF